This T cell receptor beta chain was profiled in a study of shared clonotypes between healthy human individuals (dated by TCRdb to 2018 to 2021). Regarding the study in general: A few men and a couple of women, aged 18 to 49 years, made up the cohort. For each donor, CD4 naive and CD4 memory were each run on three plates, CD8 naive on two plates, and CD8 memory on one plate. To estimate repertoire size and how much clonotype sharing occurs between individuals, the study deeply sequenced the blood TCR repertoires of about 5 healthy adults. Different laboratories and diverse techniques were used to prepare libraries and sequence TCR repertoires, to increase sequencing depth and limit assay-specific biases. Between about 0.9 and 10 billion PBMCs per donor were obtained by leukapheresis.

The research as a whole found: Because the study included a small number of donors, the genetic and exposure-history diversity represented was limited. Clonotypes shared by all four sorted-subset donors showed higher generation probabilities than non-shared clonotypes. When a handful of donors were compared, the shared fraction of clonotypes was approximately 5% for naive CD4, around 3.5% for naive CD8, roughly 2.5% for memory CD4, and 0.35% to 0.4% for memory CD8. Sampling was limited to blood, and TCR repertoires in tissue likely differ from TCR repertoires in blood. Estimated clonotype richness was generally larger for naive than for memory subsets. Even with the large sequencing depth, rarefaction of the sorted-subset datasets indicated that sequencing was incomplete. Pairwise subsampling indicated that sequencing depth was expected to affect the degree of clonotype sharing among donors.

Donors were healthy HIV-negative adults with no recently reported acute infections or vaccinations. Only Caucasian adults living in Nashville, Tennessee, USA were represented among the donors. Magnetic negative selection was used to enrich CD4+ T cells, after which naive cells were positively selected on CD45RA and the negative fraction became the memory subset. After blood collection by leukapheresis, PBMCs were isolated using Ficoll-Histopaque density gradient centrifugation and then cryopreserved in the vapor phase of liquid nitrogen. Purity and quantity of every magnetically sorted T cell population were checked by analytical flow cytometry. Genomic DNA was isolated from each sorted fraction and quantified by UV absorbance on a Nanodrop 2000c. Using the deep immunoSEQ assay, multiplex PCR amplified TCR CDR3 regions from genomic DNA. Extracted genomic DNA from each cell subset was distributed evenly across all wells of several immunoSEQ 96-well plates, and each plate was treated as a replicate. For sorted subsets, each replicate PCR was loaded with roughly 190 ng genomic DNA, equivalent to some 31,000 T cell genomes. The purified libraries were quantified using a Qubit 3.0 fluorometer, sized with a Bioanalyzer 2100, and then quantified again using the KAPA Library Quantification kit. Every immunoSEQ 96-well plate was sequenced on a separate single-read 150-cycle Illumina NextSeq 550 flow cell. The authors' analysis ran thus. Because the immunoSEQ output held only junctional sequences and lacked quality scores, the filtering could not match the filtering applied to full-length reads. Sequences were annotated with PyIR, a Python wrapper for IgBLAST v1.9, using IMGT germline references to assign V/J genes and CDR3. Reads were filtered out if the reads had weak V/J assignments (E-value above 1e-6), no CDR3, stop codons, out-of-frame junctions, or ambiguous translated residues. V3J clonotypes were defined as sequences sharing an identical inferred V gene, J gene, and CDR3 amino acid sequence. Percentage overlap between repertoires was calculated by dividing the number of shared unique clonotypes by the size of the smaller repertoire. Three approaches were used to assess repertoire richness: RTK rarefaction, the Chao1 estimator, and Recon v2.1 estimates of unobserved clonotypes. OLGA was used to compute generation probabilities for all TCRbeta clonotypes that the gDNA method yielded from a handful of donors. As stored in TCRdb, this immuneACCESS dataset retains in-frame rearrangements with V and J assigned. A fraction of the clones does not appear; measured against another copy, unresolved V genes explain less than half of the discrepancy, and the remainder lacks a known reason. For V, J and clone size, that table is used; D and trimming come from the DNA. Here the sample has under 2.5 million clones; around 90% occur a single time. The ten largest clones take up 0.3% to 0.4% of the sample.

This clone is a singleton in its sample. The specificity of this receptor is unknown. Base quality data are lacking; no much larger clone is found one base away. The same CDR3 arises from other DNA sequences in this sample as well. CDR1 and CDR2 are read off the germline V gene as SGHRS and YFSETQ. Counted from cysteine to phenylalanine, this CDR3 has 14 amino acids. Only the CDR3 part of the read is kept: 42 bases, read in frame from the first base. V and J lose 0 bases and 0 bases, and a span of 7 bases separates them. The material sequenced was naive CD4+ T cells from PBMCs. The sample's cell subset or site label is to be understood as: CD45RA+ positively selected. The sequence is built from TRBV5-1 and TRBJ2-7, and perhaps TRBD1 as D gene, on 6 matching bases. The receptor was derived from a man between 18 and 35 years old in good health. Some clones in this sample may be carry-over from other donors' samples. Read as DNA, the sequence is TGCGCCAGCAGCTTGGTGGGGGCCTCCTACGAGCAGTACTTC. This gives the protein CASSLVGASYEQYF.